The 16 T cell receptor beta chains in this list originate from one sample, sequenced in a study of cytomegalovirus exposure and HLA in healthy donors. PCR primers comprised 60 Vbeta and 13 Jbeta primers. Produced via immunoSEQ multiplex PCR; TCRdb's table is partial and in-frame only. The repertoire has 150,000 to 180,000 clones, 80% to 90% of them found once; the top ten carry 2% to 2.5%. The sequencing sample was made of PBMCs. Source of these receptors: a woman aged 18-35 years in good health and CMV-seronegative.

This chain joins TRBV4-1 and TRBJ2-5; D is possibly TRBD1 (5 bases). Trimming cost V 3 bases and J 4 bases, with 18 bases left between them. This CDR3 region has 16 residues. The germline V gene encodes CDR1 MGHRA and CDR2 YSYEKL. CDR3 DNA: TGCGCCAGCAGCCAGGGCCCTACAGGTTATGGAGAGACCCAGTACTTC. It specifies CASSQGPTGYGETQYF.

This chain joins TRBV30 and TRBJ1-5; D ambiguous. The ends were cut back, 4 bases at V and 1 base at J, with 5 bases in the middle. The CDR3 extends over 12 amino acids. The germline gives CDR1 GTSNPN, CDR2 SVGIG (reference sequence). This chain's CDR3 is CAWTESNQPQHF. In DNA form, the CDR3 reads TGTGCCTGGACAGAAAGCAATCAGCCCCAGCATTTT.

The J gene is TRBJ1-6, the V gene TRBV6-5; no reliable D call. Germline assignment: CDR1 MNHEY and CDR2 SVGAGI. V dropped 6 bases and J dropped 9 bases, with 9 bases sitting between them. The CDR3 extends over 12 amino acids. As DNA, the CDR3 is TGTGCCAGCAGGGAGGGTGCTTCACCCCTCCACTTT. Protein: CASREGASPLHF.

A single count supports this clone. This sequence joins TRBV9 and TRBJ1-1; D is undetermined. The CDR3 has 15 residues. Germline CDR1 is SGDLS and CDR2 is YYNGEE. Deletions cut 3 bases from V and 6 bases from J, with 18 bases between. The CDR3 DNA follows: TGTGCCAGCAGCGCCGGATTAGAAGGAGGCGCTGAAGCTTTCTTT. This sequence encodes CASSAGLEGGAEAFF.

The chain has TRBV18 and TRBJ1-4, with TRBD1 as a possible D gene (6 bases). V was clipped by 0 bases and J by 7 bases, with 9 bases between them. Germline V CDR1 and CDR2: KGHSH, LQKENI. The CDR3 runs to 14 residues. CDR3 DNA sequence: TGTGCCAGCTCACCACCGGGGGCCGGTGAAAAACTGTTTTTT. It encodes CASSPPGAGEKLFF.

V usage is TRBV30 and J usage is TRBJ1-2, with D unresolved. The CDR3 totals 15 residues. The V end lost 2 bases, the J end lost 5 bases, and 18 bases lay between the germline ends. From germline, CDR1 is GTSNPN and CDR2 SVGIG (reference sequence). The CDR3 sequence: CAWSNKEGRRYGYTF. The CDR3 DNA follows: TGTGCCTGGAGTAATAAGGAAGGGAGGAGGTATGGCTACACCTTC.

This clone appeared a single time. J is TRBJ2-7 and V is TRBV11-2; D is possibly TRBD2 (5 bases). The CDR3 extends over 15 amino acids. Deletions cut 1 base from V and 2 bases from J, with 12 bases between. Germline V lookup: CDR1 SGHAT, CDR2 FQNNGV. DNA for the CDR3: TGTGCCAGCAGCTTAGCGGGCGGGCAGACCTACGAGCAGTACTTC. It translates to CASSLAGGQTYEQYF. The complete variable domain, with remaining parts taken from reference TRBV11-2 and TRBJ2-7, reads EAGVAQSPRYKIIEKRQSVAFWCNPISGHATLYWYQQILGQGPKLLIQFQNNGVVDDSQLPKDRFSAERLKGVDSTLKIQPAKLEDSAVYLCASSLAGGQTYEQYFGPGTRLTVT.

Only one count was recorded for this clone. This chain connects TRBV5-1 to TRBJ2-4; 10 nucleotides align to TRBD1. The germline gives CDR1 SGHRS, CDR2 YFSETQ. Germline trimming cut 1 base from V and 4 bases from J; bases unmatched to any gene: 8. The CDR3 sequence is 17 residues long. This chain's CDR3 is CASSLTPTGGTKNIQYF. The CDR3 bases are TGCGCCAGCAGCTTGACCCCGACAGGGGGCACAAAAAACATTCAGTACTTC.

The sample holds one count of this clone. The V and J genes are TRBV19 and TRBJ1-5; possibly TRBD1 for D (6 bases). The CDR3 length is 13 residues. The germline V and J ends were trimmed by 7 bases and 4 bases, with 11 bases remaining between them. Germline assignment: CDR1 LNHDA and CDR2 SQIVND (reference sequence). The CDR3 sequence: CASNPGVNQPQHF. The CDR3 DNA sequence: TGTGCCAGTAATCCAGGGGTAAATCAGCCCCAGCATTTT.

J is TRBJ1-5 and V is TRBV6-1; 7 nucleotides line up with TRBD1. Germline assignment: CDR1 MNHNS and CDR2 SASEGT. The V segment lost 10 bases and the J segment 0 bases; nucleotides outside the gene matches: 9. CDR3 size: 15 residues. The CDR3 sequence is CATSPGQHSNQPQHF. In nucleotides, the CDR3 is TGTGCCACCTCGCCGGGACAGCATAGCAATCAGCCCCAGCATTTT.

V usage is TRBV5-1 and J usage is TRBJ2-3; 8 bases map to TRBD1. Germline loops: CDR1 SGHRS, CDR2 YFSETQ. CDR3 length: 14 residues. V shed 3 bases, J shed 1 base, and the junction held 1 base outside the gene matches. The CDR3 nucleotides are TGCGCCAGCAGCTCGGGACAGGGCACAGATACGCAGTATTTT. Protein product: CASSSGQGTDTQYF.

This chain uses TRBV7-9 with TRBJ1-2; no clear D. Germline loops: CDR1 SEHNR, CDR2 FQNEAQ (reference sequence). With 5 bases removed from V and 7 bases from J, the gap between germline ends came to 11 bases. The CDR3 runs to 12 residues. The CDR3 loop reads CASSPESLGYTF. The CDR3 DNA is TGTGCCAGCAGCCCGGAGTCCCTTGGCTACACCTTC.

The chain links TRBV28 to TRBJ2-3, with a tentative D call TRBD1 (5 bases). The germline CDR1 and CDR2 sequences are MDHEN and SYDVKM. The ends were cut back, 3 bases at V and 3 bases at J, with 19 bases in the middle. The length of the CDR3 is 17 residues. The CDR3 region is CASSFPTAGKVTDTQYF. CDR3 nucleotides: TGTGCCAGCAGTTTTCCCACGGCAGGGAAGGTGACAGATACGCAGTATTTT.

This chain links TRBV25-1 with TRBJ2-2; 10 nucleotides align to TRBD1. The CDR3 loop spans 15 amino acids. With 5 bases clipped from V and 3 bases from J, the junction kept 3 bases outside the gene matches. The germline CDR1 and CDR2 sequences are MGHDK and SYGVNS. CDR3 loop: CASSTGTGDTGELFF. The CDR3 DNA follows: TGTGCCAGCAGTACCGGGACAGGGGACACCGGGGAGCTGTTTTTT.

This chain joins TRBV19 and TRBJ1-2; D perhaps matches TRBD1 (5 bases). The V gene's germline CDR1 is LNHDA and CDR2 SQIVND (reference sequence). There are 12 residues in the CDR3. The germline V and J ends were trimmed by 5 bases and 5 bases, with 9 bases remaining between them. CDR3 DNA sequence: TGTGCCAGTAGTCAGCCAGGGTATGGCTACACCTTC. It yields the protein CASSQPGYGYTF.

The rearrangement joins TRBV2 to TRBJ2-7; weak D call: TRBD2 (6 bases). The CDR3 is 14 amino acids. Germline V gene lookup returns CDR1 SNHLY and CDR2 FYNNEI. Trimming left V 10 bases short and J 7 bases short, with 23 bases between. The CDR3 DNA is TGTGCCACCCGAAGTTCGGAGGGAGTGAGAGAGCAGTACTTC. Encoded protein: CATRSSEGVREQYF.